This paragraph covers one T cell receptor beta chain sequence. This sample is drawn from a study of radiotherapy plus CTLA-4 blockade in lung cancer. Clones were sequenced by immunoSEQ multiplex PCR, and TCRdb holds only the in-frame ones, with some missing. The sample records 77,000 or so clones, over 65% being singletons. The origin of this receptor is a human donor with non-small cell lung cancer whose response to radiotherapy plus ipilimumab could not be evaluated. The sample was peripheral blood, taken from a patient treated with radiotherapy plus ipilimumab.

CDR3 region: CASSEGTGLNTEAFF. The CDR3 DNA reads TGTGCCAGCAGCGAAGGGACAGGGTTGAACACTGAAGCTTTCTTT. This chain joins TRBV11-3 and TRBJ1-1; 9 positions agree with TRBD1. CDR3 length: 15 amino acids. Germline CDR1 SGHNT, CDR2 YENEEA. V gave up 5 bases and J gave up 0 bases; unmatched junction bases: 4.